This entry features one T cell receptor (beta chain) sequence. Its antigen target is currently unknown. Within one base of it there is no much larger clone, and no base qualities were kept. These data are taken from a study of blood T cell repertoires in COVID-19 (dated by TCRdb to the early 2020s). About the full investigation: Samples from collaborators originated in the United States, Italy and Spain and spanned both the acute and convalescent phases of COVID-19. Sample metadata almost always included a de-identified subject ID, COVID-19 status, age in years and sex. Where available, HLA class I and class II types were taken from metadata supplied by the sample provider and were not determined by assay-based typing. The repertoires were released in a freely available public database intended as a resource for research on the immune response to SARS-CoV-2. Subjects who had been exposed to COVID-19, were actively infected with it, or had recovered from it provided the deeply sampled blood TCRbeta repertoires that made up the dataset. The material from the prospective study consisted of cDNA or gDNA derived from T cells, B-cell-depleted T cells, or PBMCs. The samples were drawn from two sources: the first 160 participants of the ongoing ImmuneRACE study, and about 1,300 subjects contributed by 6 global collaborators.

Whole blood was collected in K2EDTA tubes by collaborating institutions according to the institutions' own protocols. For TCRbeta analysis, collaborators shipped samples as frozen whole blood, isolated PBMCs, or DNA extracted from either of those sample types. TCRbeta CDR3 regions were amplified from genomic DNA using the immunoSEQ Assay, a bias-controlled multiplex PCR. The authors' analysis ran thus. The number of nucleated cells in each sample was estimated by amplification of reference gene primers within the assay. Sequence reads were collapsed and filtered to measure the absolute abundance of every unique TCRbeta CDR3 rearrangement. For each sample, productive Simpson clonality was calculated by taking the square root of Simpson's diversity index across productive rearrangements. The table was pulled from immuneACCESS by TCRdb, which kept in-frame rearrangements only. Such tables lose some clones; where checked, under half of the loss comes from unresolved V genes, and the rest has no known cause. V, J and clone size derive from that table, while D and trimming were established from the DNA sequence. The sample has around 160,000 clones on record, around four fifths of them singletons. The ten largest account for roughly 2.9% of the sample.

What the study reported, not specific to this receptor: The quantity of clinical and demographic metadata differed by source and by participant and was supplied without curation.

This receptor was identified in a woman aged 35 to 49 with active or convalescent COVID-19. Sequenced: peripheral blood.

CDR3 reads: CASSQGVEGWDSYEQYF. The nucleotides are TGTGCCAGCAGCCAAGGAGTAGAGGGATGGGACTCCTACGAGCAGTACTTC. The chain uses TRBV14 and TRBJ2-7; the D segment could be TRBD2, given 5 matching bases. At the junction V is shortened by 1 base and J by 0 bases, with 16 bases in between. The CDR3, cysteine through phenylalanine, is 17 amino acids long. Here the CDR3 DNA is all that survives: 51 bases in frame from base 1. Based on the germline V gene, the CDR1 and CDR2 sequences are SGHDN and FVKESK. Supplemented by the reference TRBV14 and TRBJ2-7 proteins around the CDR3, the complete variable domain is EAGVTQFPSHSVIEKGQTVTLRCDPISGHDNLYWYRRVMGKEIKFLLHFVKESKQDESGMPNNRFLAERTGGTYSTLKVQPAELEDSGVYFCASSQGVEGWDSYEQYFGPGTRLTVT.